This entry features one T cell receptor (beta chain) sequence. Its antigen is unidentified. The entry originates in a study of T-cell memory formation after mild COVID-19. The CDR3 spans 16 residues. V lost 0 bases and J 0 bases, leaving 9 bases between the germline ends. Germline V gene sequence: CDR1 LNHNV, CDR2 YYDKDF (reference sequence). Findings and caveats of the study: Nothing confirmed that second-wave clones peaking on day 37 were specific for SARS-CoV-2. Mainly in CM and EM were contracting CD4+ clones; CD8+ were in EMRA.

TCRdb re-called the 5' RACE reads through MiXCR, storing one row per CDR3 protein. The data hold around 470,000 distinct CDR3 sequences, with around 20% observed a single time. Sequencing used PBMCs or a T cell subset sorted from them (not recorded which). This clonotype was obtained from an adult woman who had mild COVID-19 (a few samples of this study predate the infection). Cell type and time point are not known. The chain combines TRBV15 with TRBJ2-1, with TRBD2 as a possible D gene (6 bases). The CDR3 DNA follows: TGTGCCACCAGCAGAGATCTAGCGCCCTCCTACAATGAGCAGTTCTTC. It encodes CATSRDLAPSYNEQFF.